This T cell receptor (beta chain) emerged from a study of cytomegalovirus exposure and HLA in healthy donors. In the case of this clone: Its antigen remains unknown.

Findings of the study overall: According to an earlier analysis, most TCR beta V segments yielded productive rearrangements about 87% or about 30% of the time.

Germline V gene sequence: CDR1 SGDLS, CDR2 YYNGEE. Unmatched junction bases numbered 11, after V lost 7 bases and J lost 2 bases. The CDR3 sequence is 16 residues long. As for the donors, each was a healthy bone marrow donor. PCR employed 60 Vbeta and 13 Jbeta primers. Libraries were prepared by immunoSEQ multiplex PCR; TCRdb keeps only in-frame clonotypes and omits some of them. The sample lists 130,000 to 150,000 clones; 78% were seen once. The sample was PBMCs. This chain uses TRBV9 with TRBJ2-1; 8 bases match TRBD2. This TCR derives from a man aged 35-49 years in good health and CMV-seropositive. The CDR3 loop reads CASFALGTRTYNEQFF. DNA for the CDR3: TGTGCCAGCTTCGCCCTGGGGACTAGAACCTACAATGAGCAGTTCTTC.